The sample holds a few counts of the clone carrying this T cell receptor (beta chain). Antigen unknown. The germline gives CDR1 LNHNV, CDR2 YYDKDF (reference sequence). V was trimmed by 8 bases and J by 0 bases, leaving 9 bases between them. The CDR3 length is 13 residues. TCRdb passed the 5' RACE reads through MiXCR, listing each CDR3 protein once. The table includes about 350,000 distinct CDR3 sequences, 7% to 9% detected once. The entry originates in a study of T cells after yellow fever vaccination. Study-level background: The SMART-Seq v4 Ultra Low Input method served to prepare the low-cell-number fractions.

Study outcomes and limitations: Most primary-vaccination clones reappeared after the booster (around 95% CD4, 88% CD8).

The source of this sequence is a man between 18 and 35 years old who received the YFV17D yellow fever vaccine. The specimen comprised PBMCs, sampled more than 40 days after the first yellow fever vaccination. This chain uses TRBV15 with TRBJ2-3; D ambiguous. DNA of the CDR3: TGTGCCACCCGGACGCCTAGCACAGATACGCAGTATTTT. Encoded protein: CATRTPSTDTQYF.